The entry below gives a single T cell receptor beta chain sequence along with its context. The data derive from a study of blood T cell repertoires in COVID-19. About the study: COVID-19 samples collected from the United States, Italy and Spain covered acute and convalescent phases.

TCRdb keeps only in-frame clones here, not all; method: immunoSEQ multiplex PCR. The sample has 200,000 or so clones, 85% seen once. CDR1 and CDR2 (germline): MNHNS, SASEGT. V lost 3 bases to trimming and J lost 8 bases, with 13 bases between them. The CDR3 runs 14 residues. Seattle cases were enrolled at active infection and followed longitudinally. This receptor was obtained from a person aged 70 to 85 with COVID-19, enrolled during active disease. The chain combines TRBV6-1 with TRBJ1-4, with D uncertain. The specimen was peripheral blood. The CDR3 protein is CASSEADGEEKLFF. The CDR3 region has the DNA TGTGCCAGCAGTGAGGCGGACGGGGAGGAAAAACTGTTTTTT.